Below, 20 T cell receptor beta chains from the same sample are listed, as sequenced in a study of OX40 agonist ivuxolimab in advanced cancers. Using immunoSEQ multiplex PCR, the repertoire was profiled, and TCRdb retains in-frame clones only, with some absent. The sample has about 96,000 clones, around 80% seen once. The sequences come from CD4+ or CD8+ T cells sorted from blood, collected in a trial of the OX40 agonist ivuxolimab. The receptors here all came from an adult with an advanced solid tumor such as melanoma, head and neck, liver or kidney cancer.

V is TRBV27 and J is TRBJ1-1; D not certain. CDR1 is MNHEY and CDR2 is SMNVEV in the germline V gene (reference sequence). The CDR3 extends over 13 amino acids. Trimming stripped 6 bases from V and 1 base from J, with 9 bases between. The CDR3 region is CASRLQWNTEAFF. The CDR3 coding sequence is TGTGCCAGCAGGCTACAGTGGAACACTGAAGCTTTCTTT.

This chain joins TRBV27 and TRBJ2-3; no reliable D call. V lost 5 bases, J lost 10 bases, and 16 bases lay in between. Germline V gene data show CDR1 as MNHEY and CDR2 as SMNVEV (reference sequence). This CDR3 spans 13 amino acids. The CDR3 protein is CASSPAYFGAQYF. CDR3 coding DNA: TGTGCCAGCAGTCCGGCCTACTTCGGCGCGCAGTATTTT.

The genes are TRBV27 and TRBJ2-5; TRBD1 aligns across 9 bases. This CDR3 has 15 residues. Germline V lookup: CDR1 MNHEY, CDR2 SMNVEV (reference sequence). J lost 3 bases, V lost 4 bases, and 6 bases had no gene match. CDR3 bases: TGTGCCAGCAGTTCCGGACAGGGGAGGAAAGAGACCCAGTACTTC. Amino acids: CASSSGQGRKETQYF.

V usage is TRBV19 and J usage is TRBJ2-1; 7 nucleotides align to TRBD1. Losses at the gene ends were 4 bases for V and 4 bases for J; bases not matched to a gene: 10. The CDR3 runs 16 residues. From germline, CDR1 is LNHDA and CDR2 SQIVND (reference sequence). CDR3 coding DNA: TGTGCCAGTAGTACCCCCCGACAGGGATCTTACAATGAGCAGTTCTTC. Its protein is CASSTPRQGSYNEQFF.

The table lists this clone with a few counts. V and J are TRBV9 and TRBJ1-6, with 7 nucleotides matching TRBD1. Trimming cost V 2 bases and J 7 bases; bases outside gene matches: 6. This CDR3 has 15 residues. Germline V gene lookup returns CDR1 SGDLS and CDR2 YYNGEE. CDR3 loop: CASSVPGTANSPLHF. The CDR3 DNA reads as TGTGCCAGCAGCGTGCCCGGGACAGCCAATTCACCCCTCCACTTT.

This chain connects TRBV10-3 to TRBJ2-5; D gene ambiguous. V lost 10 bases and J lost 2, with 11 bases in between. Germline V gene sequence: CDR1 ENHRY, CDR2 SYGVKD. The CDR3 covers 12 residues. The CDR3 loop is CATTDGQETQYF. The CDR3 region has the DNA TGTGCCACCACGGACGGACAAGAGACCCAGTACTTC.

This clone has only a few counts. The chain carries TRBV2 and TRBJ2-2; TRBD2 aligns across 8 bases. Germline V gives CDR1 SNHLY, CDR2 FYNNEI. Trimming removed 6 bases from V and 7 bases from J; junction bases left unmatched: 10. The CDR3 contains 15 residues. The CDR3 reads CASRSRREGRGELFF. The CDR3 DNA sequence: TGTGCCAGCAGAAGTCGCCGGGAGGGGCGCGGGGAGCTGTTTTTT.

The rearrangement uses TRBV11-2 and TRBJ2-7, with D perhaps TRBD1 (6 bases). V gave up 8 bases and J gave up 2 bases, with 16 bases separating them. The length of the CDR3 is 14 residues. The germline V gene has CDR1 SGHAT and CDR2 FQNNGV. Here the CDR3 reads CASGGDNRAYEQYF. CDR3 nucleotides: TGTGCCAGCGGGGGAGACAACAGGGCCTACGAGCAGTACTTC.

The V call is TRBV7-2, the J call TRBJ1-1; tentatively, D is TRBD1 (6 bases). CDR3 size: 15 residues. V was shortened by 6 bases and J by 0 bases, with 14 bases between the two germline ends. Looked up from germline, CDR1 is SGHTA and CDR2 is FQGNSA. As DNA, the CDR3 is TGTGCCAGCAGGGACTCAGACAGGCTGAACACTGAAGCTTTCTTT. Residues: CASRDSDRLNTEAFF. The full variable domain, its missing parts supplied by reference TRBV7-2 and TRBJ1-1, is GAGVSQSPSNKVTEKGKDVELRCDPISGHTALYWYRQSLGQGLEFLIYFQGNSAPDKSGLPSDRFSAERTGGSVSTLTIQRTQQEDSAVYLCASRDSDRLNTEAFFGQGTRLTVV.

The chain combines TRBV7-6 with TRBJ2-2; D could derive from TRBD1 or TRBD2 (5 bases each). Trimming left V 5 bases short and J 13 bases short, with 14 bases between. Germline values: CDR1 SGHVS, CDR2 FNYEAQ. The length of the CDR3 is 12 residues. The CDR3 region has the DNA TGTGCCAGCAGCCCCGGGGCGCTTGGGCTGTTTTTT. Its translation: CASSPGALGLFF.

This clone was counted only a few times. This chain connects TRBV19 to TRBJ1-5; tentatively, D is TRBD1 (5 bases). V dropped 8 bases and J dropped 7 bases, with 21 bases sitting between them. The CDR3 extends over 15 amino acids. The germline V gene has CDR1 LNHDA and CDR2 SQIVND (reference sequence). CDR3 DNA: TGTGCCAGTCGGTTGGGAGGGGCCCCGGGCCAGCCCCAGCATTTT. Its protein is CASRLGGAPGQPQHF.

The chain is built from TRBV6-5 and TRBJ1-2, with D unresolved. CDR1 is MNHEY, CDR2 SVGAGI, per germline. V was cut by 10 bases and J by 1 base, with 13 bases left in between. The CDR3 is made up of 13 amino acids. This CDR3 reads CATRSRINYGYTF. The CDR3 bases are TGTGCCACGAGGTCGAGGATTAACTATGGCTACACCTTC.

This clone was counted a single time. This chain joins TRBV28 and TRBJ2-7, with D maybe TRBD2 (6 bases). This CDR3 region has 14 residues. V dropped 3 bases and J dropped 3 bases, with 12 bases sitting between them. Germline CDR1 reads MDHEN; CDR2 reads SYDVKM. The CDR3 loop reads CASSFSRDIYEQYF. The CDR3 bases are TGTGCCAGCAGTTTCTCGCGGGATATCTACGAGCAGTACTTC.

The CDR3, as DNA: TGTGCCAGCAGCTTAGCGGGGAGATCCCGGCCCAACTATGGCTACACCTTC. This sequence encodes CASSLAGRSRPNYGYTF. The chain is built from TRBV7-2 and TRBJ1-2; D uncertain. The V and J ends lost 0 bases and 2 bases respectively, with 16 bases between them. The CDR3 runs 17 residues. Germline loops: CDR1 SGHTA, CDR2 FQGNSA.

The J gene is TRBJ1-1, the V gene TRBV7-6; D is uncertain. V shed 3 bases and J shed 5 bases, with 10 bases lying between them. Germline assignment: CDR1 SGHVS and CDR2 FNYEAQ. The CDR3 covers 13 residues. The CDR3 protein is CASSFGEGTEAFF. CDR3 DNA: TGTGCCAGCAGCTTTGGGGAGGGTACTGAAGCTTTCTTT. The full variable domain, completed using reference TRBV7-6 and TRBJ1-1, is GAGVSQSPRYKVTKRGQDVALRCDPISGHVSLYWYRQALGQGPEFLTYFNYEAQQDKSGLPNDRFSAERPEGSISTLTIQRTEQRDSAMYRCASSFGEGTEAFFGQGTRLTVV.

The chain's CDR3 is CASSQELRTSRGSHTEQYF. The DNA of the CDR3 is TGTGCCAGCAGCCAAGAACTCAGGACTAGTAGAGGTTCGCATACGGAGCAGTACTTC. The chain recombines TRBV4-2 with TRBJ2-7; 7 bases match TRBD2. V shed 0 bases and J 7 bases; nucleotides not matched to a gene: 21. This CDR3 is 19 amino acids long. From germline, CDR1 is LGHNA and CDR2 YNFKEQ.

The rearrangement links TRBV7-2 to TRBJ2-2; D is undetermined. The CDR3 has 15 amino acids. Trimming removed 0 bases at V and 4 bases at J, with 9 bases between. CDR1 is SGHTA and CDR2 is FQGNSA in the germline V gene. The CDR3 region has the DNA TGTGCCAGCAGCTTAGCGGTCTCTAGCACCGGGGAGCTGTTTTTT. Protein product: CASSLAVSSTGELFF.

The chain employs TRBV4-3 and TRBJ1-5; tentatively, D is TRBD1 (6 bases). The V gene lost 0 bases and the J gene lost 7 bases, with 7 bases spanning the gap. Per the germline V gene, CDR1 is LGHNA and CDR2 is YSLEER. The CDR3 is 13 residues long. The CDR3 DNA is TGCGCCAGCAGCCAAGATCAGGGGCAGCCCCAGCATTTT. Translation gives CASSQDQGQPQHF.

This chain joins TRBV29-1 and TRBJ2-7; the match to TRBD2 covers 8 bases. V was pared by 4 bases and J by 5 bases, with 7 bases of the junction left unmatched. In germline, CDR1 is SQVTM, CDR2 ANQGSEA. The CDR3 is 13 amino acids. CDR3: CSVGRGAIHEQYF. The DNA of the CDR3 is TGCAGCGTTGGGCGGGGGGCCATCCACGAGCAGTACTTC.

The V gene is TRBV13, the J gene TRBJ1-6; no clear D gene. The CDR3 has 16 residues. Trimming left V 7 bases short and J 0 bases short, with 13 bases between. The germline V gene encodes CDR1 PRHDT and CDR2 FYEKMQ (reference sequence). The CDR3 bases are TGTGCCAGCACCGGACGGACCCGCTCCTATAATTCACCCCTCCACTTT. Amino acid sequence: CASTGRTRSYNSPLHF.